A single sample is the source of the 5 T cell receptor beta chains below, sequenced in a study of tumor-infiltrating lymphocytes in oesophageal squamous cell carcinoma. TCRdb reprocessed the PCR reads via MiXCR and lists one record per CDR3 protein. Of roughly 9,000 distinct CDR3 sequences listed, 66% are singletons. Specimen: esophageal tumor tissue. The receptor source for this set is a female donor with esophageal squamous cell carcinoma.

The rearrangement uses TRBV7-2 and TRBJ2-1; 7 bases agree with TRBD2. The J call may be wrong; the DNA end is better matched by TRBJ2-7. The CDR3 loop spans 16 amino acids. Germline lookup yields CDR1 SGHTA and CDR2 FQGNSA. The CDR3 protein is CASSLIAGDTTYEQYF. In nucleotides, the CDR3 is TGTGCCAGCAGCTTAATCGCGGGAGACACAACCTACGAGCAGTACTTC.

This chain uses TRBV7-6 with TRBJ2-7, with TRBD2 identical over 8 bases. V was clipped by 2 bases and J by 7 bases; unmatched bases: 13. CDR1 and CDR2 (germline): SGHVS, FNYEAQ. The CDR3 has 16 residues. The CDR3 coding sequence is TGTGCCAGCAGCTTAAGCCCGCGGGAGGCTCGTAATGAGCAGTACTTC. Protein product: CASSLSPREARNEQYF.

The rearrangement joins TRBV6-6 to TRBJ2-7, with TRBD2 matching 7 bases. Germline-derived CDR1 and CDR2 are MNHNY and SVGAGI (reference sequence). The CDR3 consists of 11 residues. With V trimmed by 8 bases and J by 3 bases, 1 base remained unmatched. The CDR3 loop reads CASRGVYEQYF. CDR3 sequence (DNA): TGTGCCAGCCGGGGGGTCTACGAGCAGTACTTC.

The rearrangement links TRBV6-5 to TRBJ2-5, with TRBD1 matching 7 bases. Gene TRBJ2-7 matches the end of the DNA better, so the J call may be wrong. Per germline, CDR1 MNHEY and CDR2 SVGAGI. This CDR3 is 14 amino acids long. This CDR3 is CASSVGGETYEQYF. CDR3 coding DNA: TGTGCCAGCAGTGTAGGGGGCGAAACCTACGAGCAGTACTTC.

This chain links TRBV10-2 with TRBJ2-3, with D perhaps TRBD2 (5 bases). The germline CDR1 and CDR2 sequences are WSHSY and SAAADI. Trimming cost V 6 bases and J 1 base, with 11 bases left between them. The CDR3 runs to 14 residues. The CDR3 reads CASRRGMGTDTQYF. CDR3 sequence (DNA): TGCGCCAGCAGGAGAGGGATGGGCACAGATACGCAGTATTTT.